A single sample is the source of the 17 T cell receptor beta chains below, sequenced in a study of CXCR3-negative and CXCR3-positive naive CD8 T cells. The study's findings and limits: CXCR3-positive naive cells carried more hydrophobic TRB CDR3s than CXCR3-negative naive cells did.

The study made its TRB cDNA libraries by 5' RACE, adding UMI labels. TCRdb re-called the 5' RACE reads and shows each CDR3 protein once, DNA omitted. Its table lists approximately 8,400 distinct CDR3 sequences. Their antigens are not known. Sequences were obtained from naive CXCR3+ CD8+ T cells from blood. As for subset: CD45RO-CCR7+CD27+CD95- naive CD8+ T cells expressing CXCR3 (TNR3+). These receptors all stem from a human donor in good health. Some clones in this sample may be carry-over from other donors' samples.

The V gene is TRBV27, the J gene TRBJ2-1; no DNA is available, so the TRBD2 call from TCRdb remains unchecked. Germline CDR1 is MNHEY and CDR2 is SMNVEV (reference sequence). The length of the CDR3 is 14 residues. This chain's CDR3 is CASSLAGGYNEQFF.

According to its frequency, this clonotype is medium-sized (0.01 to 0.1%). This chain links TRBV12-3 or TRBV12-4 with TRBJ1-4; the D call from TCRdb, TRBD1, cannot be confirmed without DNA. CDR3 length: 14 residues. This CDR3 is CASSPDRAYEKLFF.

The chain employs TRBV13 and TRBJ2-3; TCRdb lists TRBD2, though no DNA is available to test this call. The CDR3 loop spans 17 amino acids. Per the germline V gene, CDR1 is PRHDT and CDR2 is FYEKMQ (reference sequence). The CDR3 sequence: CASSLPRGGWVTDTQYF.

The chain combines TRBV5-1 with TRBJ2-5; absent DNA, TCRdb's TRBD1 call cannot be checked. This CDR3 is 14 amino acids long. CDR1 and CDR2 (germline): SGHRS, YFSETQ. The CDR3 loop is CASSFWTAQETQYF.

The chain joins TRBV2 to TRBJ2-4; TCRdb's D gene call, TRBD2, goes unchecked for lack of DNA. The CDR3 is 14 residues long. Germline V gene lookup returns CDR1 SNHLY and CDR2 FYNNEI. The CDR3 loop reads CASSDSPTSGERYF.

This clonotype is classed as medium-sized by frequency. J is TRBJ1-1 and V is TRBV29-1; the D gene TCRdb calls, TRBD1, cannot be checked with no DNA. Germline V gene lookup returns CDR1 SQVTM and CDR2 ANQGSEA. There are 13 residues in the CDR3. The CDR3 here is CSVALEWGTEAFF.

Here the CDR3 reads CASSRGRGTDTQYF. This chain joins TRBV18 and TRBJ2-3; TCRdb picks TRBD1, but there is no DNA to check that call. This CDR3 spans 14 amino acids. Germline CDR1 reads KGHSH; CDR2 reads LQKENI.

The CDR3 reads CASSSGQGAGDTQYF. This rearrangement joins TRBV27 to TRBJ2-3; TCRdb indicates TRBD1, and absent DNA this call remains unverified. Germline assignment: CDR1 MNHEY and CDR2 SMNVEV (reference sequence). This CDR3 comprises 15 residues.

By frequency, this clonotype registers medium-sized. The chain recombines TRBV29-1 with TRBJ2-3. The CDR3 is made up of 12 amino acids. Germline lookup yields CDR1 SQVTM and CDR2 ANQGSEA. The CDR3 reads CSVQSWEDTQYF.

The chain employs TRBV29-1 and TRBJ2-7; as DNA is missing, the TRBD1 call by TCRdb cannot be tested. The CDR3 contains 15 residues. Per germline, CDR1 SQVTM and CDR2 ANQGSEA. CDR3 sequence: CSVEVRGQESYEQYF.

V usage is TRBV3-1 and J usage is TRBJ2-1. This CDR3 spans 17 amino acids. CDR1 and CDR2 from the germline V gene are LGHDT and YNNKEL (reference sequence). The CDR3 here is CASSQDLKVSPYNEQFF.

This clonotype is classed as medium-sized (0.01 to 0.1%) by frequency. The CDR3 loop reads CASSFGLAGSSYNEQFF. J is TRBJ2-1 and V is TRBV5-1; TCRdb returns TRBD2, unconfirmable since there is no DNA. From germline, CDR1 is SGHRS and CDR2 YFSETQ. CDR3 length: 17 amino acids.

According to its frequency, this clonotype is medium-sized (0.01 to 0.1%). CDR3 residues: CASSHRTGFTGELFF. The chain carries TRBV5-1 and TRBJ2-2; TCRdb's assignment of TRBD1 cannot be checked, as there is no DNA. Per germline, CDR1 SGHRS and CDR2 YFSETQ. The CDR3 extends over 15 amino acids.

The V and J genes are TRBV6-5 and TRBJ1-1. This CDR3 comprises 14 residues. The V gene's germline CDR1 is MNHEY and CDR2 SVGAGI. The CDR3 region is CASSYGVMNTEAFF.

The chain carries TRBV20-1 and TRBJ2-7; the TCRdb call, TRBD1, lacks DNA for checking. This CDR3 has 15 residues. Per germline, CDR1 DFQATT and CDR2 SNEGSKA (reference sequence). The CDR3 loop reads CSARARTGESNEQYF.

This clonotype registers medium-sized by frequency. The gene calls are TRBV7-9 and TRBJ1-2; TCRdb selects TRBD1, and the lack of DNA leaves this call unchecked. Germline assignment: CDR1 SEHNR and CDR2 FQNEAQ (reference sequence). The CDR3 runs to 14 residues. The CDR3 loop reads CASSLALGRGGYTF.

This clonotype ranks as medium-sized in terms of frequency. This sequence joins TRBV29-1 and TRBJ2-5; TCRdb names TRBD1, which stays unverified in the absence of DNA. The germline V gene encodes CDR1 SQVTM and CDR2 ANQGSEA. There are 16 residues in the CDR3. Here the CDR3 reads CSVEDGRTGNWETQYF.